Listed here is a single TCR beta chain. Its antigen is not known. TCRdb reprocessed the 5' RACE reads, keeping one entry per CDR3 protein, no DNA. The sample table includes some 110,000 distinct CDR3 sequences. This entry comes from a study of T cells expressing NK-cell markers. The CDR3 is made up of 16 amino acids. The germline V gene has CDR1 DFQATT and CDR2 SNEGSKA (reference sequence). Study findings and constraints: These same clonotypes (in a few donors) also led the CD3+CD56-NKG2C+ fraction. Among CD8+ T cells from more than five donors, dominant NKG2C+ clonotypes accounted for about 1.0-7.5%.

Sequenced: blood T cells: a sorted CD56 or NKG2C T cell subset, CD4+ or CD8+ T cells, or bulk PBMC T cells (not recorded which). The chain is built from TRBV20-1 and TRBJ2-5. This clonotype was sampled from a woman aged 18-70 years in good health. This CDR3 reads CSARGDPYRRQETQYF.